Listed here are 5 T cell receptor beta chains from one sample, sequenced in a study of T cell responses to AZD1222 COVID-19 vaccine. TCRdb's table, derived via immunoSEQ multiplex PCR, lists solely in-frame clones and lacks some. The sample lists over 120,000 clones; 85% to 95% were seen once. The sample here was peripheral blood, taken after recovery from COVID-19. All receptors derive from an adult who had recovered from COVID-19.

This rearrangement joins TRBV27 to TRBJ2-7; 12 bases align to TRBD1. V trimming: 0 bases; J trimming: 5 bases; junction bases outside the gene matches: 2. This CDR3 is 15 amino acids long. Germline V gives CDR1 MNHEY, CDR2 SMNVEV (reference sequence). Here the CDR3 DNA reads TGTGCCAGCAGTTTATCGGGACAGGGGGCAAACGAGCAGTACTTC. This encodes CASSLSGQGANEQYF.

CDR3 in amino acids: CASSLPGVRDEQFF. DNA for the CDR3: TGTGCCAGCAGCCTCCCGGGAGTTCGCGATGAGCAGTTCTTC. This sequence joins TRBV3-1 (or the pseudogene TRBV3-2) and TRBJ2-1; tentatively, D is TRBD2 (6 bases). The germline CDR1 and CDR2 sequences are LGHDT and YNNKEL (reference sequence). The CDR3 spans 14 residues. V lost 4 bases to trimming and J lost 8 bases, with 15 bases between them.

The chain carries TRBV27 and TRBJ2-7; possibly TRBD2 for D (6 bases). Germline V CDR1 and CDR2: MNHEY, SMNVEV (reference sequence). The CDR3 is made up of 13 amino acids. With 2 bases removed from V and 5 bases from J, the gap between germline ends came to 10 bases. The CDR3 spells CASSLGGRNEQYF. CDR3 nucleotide sequence: TGTGCCAGCAGTTTAGGGGGGAGGAACGAGCAGTACTTC.

J is TRBJ1-3 and V is TRBV30; D is possibly TRBD1 (5 bases). The germline V and J ends were trimmed by 4 bases and 4 bases, with 11 bases remaining between them. From germline, CDR1 is GTSNPN and CDR2 SVGIG (reference sequence). The CDR3 has 13 amino acids. The CDR3 nucleotides are TGTGCCTGGACAGGGACTCGCGGAAACACCATATATTTT. Translation: CAWTGTRGNTIYF.

The chain joins TRBV15 to TRBJ2-1; TRBD2 matches at 14 bases. This CDR3 is built from 16 residues. The germline V gene has CDR1 LNHNV and CDR2 YYDKDF (reference sequence). V shed 0 bases, J shed 7 bases, and the junction held 2 bases outside the gene matches. Written as DNA, the CDR3 is TGTGCCACCAGCAGAGAGAGGACTAGCGGGAGGAATGAGCAGTTCTTC. Translated: CATSRERTSGRNEQFF.